This note documents a single TCR beta chain sequence. The protocol was immunoSEQ multiplex PCR, while the TCRdb copy is restricted to in-frame clones and leaves out a portion. Of fewer than 200,000 clones in the sample, less than 85% were seen once. Trimming removed 6 bases from V and 5 bases from J, with 25 bases in between. Germline lookup yields CDR1 SQVTM and CDR2 ANQGSEA. The CDR3 sequence is 16 residues long. The data were taken from a study of blood T cell repertoires in COVID-19. Source material: PBMCs or T cells enriched from blood (not recorded which). This receptor was identified in a woman between 50 and 59 years old who had recovered from COVID-19. This sequence joins TRBV29-1 and TRBJ1-1, with D hard to call. The CDR3 DNA is TGCAGCGTCCAAAAAGTACTCGGGGTAGATGGAACTGAAGCTTTCTTT. Protein sequence: CSVQKVLGVDGTEAFF.